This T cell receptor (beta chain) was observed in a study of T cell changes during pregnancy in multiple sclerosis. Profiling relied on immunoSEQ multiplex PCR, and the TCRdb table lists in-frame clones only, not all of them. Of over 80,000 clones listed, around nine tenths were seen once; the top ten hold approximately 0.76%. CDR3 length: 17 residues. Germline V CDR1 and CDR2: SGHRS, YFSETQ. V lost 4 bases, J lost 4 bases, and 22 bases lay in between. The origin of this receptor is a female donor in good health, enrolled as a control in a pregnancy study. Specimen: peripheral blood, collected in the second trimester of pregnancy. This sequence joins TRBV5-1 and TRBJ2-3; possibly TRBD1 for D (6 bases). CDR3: CASSDEQGFWSADTQYF. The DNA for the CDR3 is TGCGCCAGCAGCGACGAACAGGGTTTTTGGAGTGCAGATACGCAGTATTTT. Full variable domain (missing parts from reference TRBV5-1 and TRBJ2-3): KAGVTQTPRYLIKTRGQQVTLSCSPISGHRSVSWYQQTPGQGLQFLFEYFSETQRNKGNFPGRFSGRQFSNSRSEMNVSTLELGDSALYLCASSDEQGFWSADTQYFGPGTRLTVL.